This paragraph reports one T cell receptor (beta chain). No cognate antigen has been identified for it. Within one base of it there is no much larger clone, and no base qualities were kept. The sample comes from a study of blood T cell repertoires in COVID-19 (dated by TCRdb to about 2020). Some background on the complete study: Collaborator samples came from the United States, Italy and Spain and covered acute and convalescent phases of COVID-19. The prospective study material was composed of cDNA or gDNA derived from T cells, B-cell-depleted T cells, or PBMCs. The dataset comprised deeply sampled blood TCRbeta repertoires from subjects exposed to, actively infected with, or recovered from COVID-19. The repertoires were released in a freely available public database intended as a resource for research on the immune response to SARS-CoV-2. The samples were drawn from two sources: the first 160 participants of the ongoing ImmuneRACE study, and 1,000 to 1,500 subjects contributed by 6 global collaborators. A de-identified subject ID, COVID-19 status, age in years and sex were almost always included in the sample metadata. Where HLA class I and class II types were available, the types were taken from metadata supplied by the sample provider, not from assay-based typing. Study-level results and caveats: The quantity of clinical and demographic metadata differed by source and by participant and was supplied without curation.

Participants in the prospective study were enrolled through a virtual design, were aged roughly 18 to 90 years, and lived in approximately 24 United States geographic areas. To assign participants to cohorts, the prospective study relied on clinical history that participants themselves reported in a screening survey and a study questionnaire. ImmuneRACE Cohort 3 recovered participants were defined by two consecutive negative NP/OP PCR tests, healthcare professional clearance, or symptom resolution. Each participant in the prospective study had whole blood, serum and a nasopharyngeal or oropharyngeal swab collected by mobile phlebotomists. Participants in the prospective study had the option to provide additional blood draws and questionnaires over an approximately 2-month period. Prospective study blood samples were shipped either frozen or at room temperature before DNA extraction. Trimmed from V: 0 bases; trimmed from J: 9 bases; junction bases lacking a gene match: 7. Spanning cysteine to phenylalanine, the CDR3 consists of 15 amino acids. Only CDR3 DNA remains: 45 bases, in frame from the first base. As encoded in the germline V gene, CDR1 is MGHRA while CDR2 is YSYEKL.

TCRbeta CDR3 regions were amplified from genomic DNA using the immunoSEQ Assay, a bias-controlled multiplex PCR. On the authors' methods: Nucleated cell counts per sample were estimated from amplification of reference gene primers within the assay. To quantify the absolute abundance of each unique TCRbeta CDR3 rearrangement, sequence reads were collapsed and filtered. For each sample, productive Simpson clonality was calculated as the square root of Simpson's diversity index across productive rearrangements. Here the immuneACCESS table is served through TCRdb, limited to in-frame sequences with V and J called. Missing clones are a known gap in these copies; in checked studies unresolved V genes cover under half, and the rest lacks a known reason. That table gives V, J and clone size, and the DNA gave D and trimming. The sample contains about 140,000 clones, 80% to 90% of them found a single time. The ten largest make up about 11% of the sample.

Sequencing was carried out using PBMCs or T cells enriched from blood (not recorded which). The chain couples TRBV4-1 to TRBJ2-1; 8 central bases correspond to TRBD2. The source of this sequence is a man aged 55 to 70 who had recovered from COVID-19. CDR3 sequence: CASSQDIGGASEQFF. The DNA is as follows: TGCGCCAGCAGCCAAGACATCGGGGGGGCAAGTGAGCAGTTCTTC.